Below, one T cell receptor beta chain is given with its context. The data are from a study of control samples from healthy donors and cancer patients. The repertoire was sequenced with immunoSEQ multiplex PCR; TCRdb's copy has only in-frame clones and lacks some. Of roughly 150,000 clones listed, roughly 93% are singletons. The V gene end was trimmed by 5 bases and the J gene end by 4 bases; junction bases not matched to a gene: 7. Germline assignment: CDR1 GTSNPN and CDR2 SVGIG (reference sequence). The CDR3 is 14 residues long. The sequenced sample was blood. The sequence derives from a man in his late teens or twenties in good health. The chain combines TRBV30 with TRBJ2-2, with TRBD2 identical over 7 bases. CDR3 bases: TGTGCCTGGGGACGACTAGCAACCACCGGGGAGCTGTTTTTT. It codes for CAWGRLATTGELFF.